Below, one T cell receptor (beta chain) is given with its context. CDR3 length: 12 residues. V lost 5 bases and J lost 3, with 7 bases in between. Method: immunoSEQ multiplex PCR; TCRdb's copy keeps in-frame clones and lacks some. The data show about 200,000 clones, with 82% seen just once and less than 9.5% held by the top ten. These data originate in a study of blood T cell repertoires in COVID-19. The overall study: Sample material is recorded as cDNA or gDNA derived from T cells, B-cell-depleted T cells, or PBMCs.

Sample: peripheral blood. The V call is TRBV12-3 or TRBV12-4, the J call TRBJ2-5, with D tentatively TRBD2 (5 bases). The TCR originated in a woman aged 55-70 years with COVID-19, enrolled during active disease. CDR3 protein: CASSRAEETQYF. CDR3 nucleotides: TGTGCCAGCAGTCGAGCGGAAGAGACCCAGTACTTC.